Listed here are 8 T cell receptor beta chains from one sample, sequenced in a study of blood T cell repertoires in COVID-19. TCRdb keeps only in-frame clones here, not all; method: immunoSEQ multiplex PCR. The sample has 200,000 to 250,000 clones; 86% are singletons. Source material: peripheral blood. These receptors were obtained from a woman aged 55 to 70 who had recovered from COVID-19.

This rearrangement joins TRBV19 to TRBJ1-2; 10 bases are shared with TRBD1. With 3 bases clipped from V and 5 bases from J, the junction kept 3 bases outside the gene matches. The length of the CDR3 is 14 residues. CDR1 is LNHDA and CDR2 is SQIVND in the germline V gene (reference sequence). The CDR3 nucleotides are TGTGCCAGTAGTATGGGACAGGGGTCGTATGGCTACACCTTC. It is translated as CASSMGQGSYGYTF.

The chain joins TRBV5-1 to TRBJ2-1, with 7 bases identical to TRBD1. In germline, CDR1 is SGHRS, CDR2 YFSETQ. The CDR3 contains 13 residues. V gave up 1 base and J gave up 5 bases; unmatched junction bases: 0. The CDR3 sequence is CASSLQGDNEQFF. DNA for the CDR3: TGCGCCAGCAGCTTGCAGGGGGACAATGAGCAGTTCTTC. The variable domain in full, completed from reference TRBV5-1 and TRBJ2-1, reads KAGVTQTPRYLIKTRGQQVTLSCSPISGHRSVSWYQQTPGQGLQFLFEYFSETQRNKGNFPGRFSGRQFSNSRSEMNVSTLELGDSALYLCASSLQGDNEQFFGPGTRLTVL.

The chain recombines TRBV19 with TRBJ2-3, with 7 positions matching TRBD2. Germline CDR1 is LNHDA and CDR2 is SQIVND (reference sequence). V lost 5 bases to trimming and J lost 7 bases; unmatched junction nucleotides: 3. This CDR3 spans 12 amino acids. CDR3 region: CASSGDYYTQYF. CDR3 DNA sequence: TGTGCCAGTAGTGGGGACTATTATACGCAGTATTTT.

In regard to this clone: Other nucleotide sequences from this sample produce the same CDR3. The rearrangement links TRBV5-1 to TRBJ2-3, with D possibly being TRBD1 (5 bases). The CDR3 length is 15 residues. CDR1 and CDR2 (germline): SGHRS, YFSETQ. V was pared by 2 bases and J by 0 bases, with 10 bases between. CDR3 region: CASSFDSPSTDTQYF. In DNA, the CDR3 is TGCGCCAGCAGCTTCGACAGCCCTAGCACAGATACGCAGTATTTT.

The CDR3: CASSHLGLAPADRATGELFF. CDR3 coding DNA: TGTGCCAGCAGCCACTTAGGGTTAGCGCCGGCTGACAGGGCCACCGGGGAGCTGTTTTTT. The chain has TRBV7-8 and TRBJ2-2; 7 bases align to TRBD1. The CDR3 is 20 residues long. V lost 5 bases, J lost 4 bases, and 22 bases stayed unmatched. Germline V gene lookup returns CDR1 SGHVS and CDR2 FQNEAQ.

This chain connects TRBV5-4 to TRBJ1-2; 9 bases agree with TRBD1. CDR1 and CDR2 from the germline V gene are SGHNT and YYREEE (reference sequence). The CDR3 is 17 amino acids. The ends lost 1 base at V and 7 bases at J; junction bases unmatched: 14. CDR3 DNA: TGTGCCAGCAGCTTGCCCGGGACGCGACAGGGGGTTGGTGGCTACACCTTC. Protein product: CASSLPGTRQGVGGYTF.

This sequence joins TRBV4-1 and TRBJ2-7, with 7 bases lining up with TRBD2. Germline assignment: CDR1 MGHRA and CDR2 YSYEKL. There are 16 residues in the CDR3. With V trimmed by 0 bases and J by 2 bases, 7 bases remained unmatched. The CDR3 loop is CASSQETGGWAYEQYF. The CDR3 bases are TGCGCCAGCAGCCAAGAGACCGGGGGGTGGGCCTACGAGCAGTACTTC.

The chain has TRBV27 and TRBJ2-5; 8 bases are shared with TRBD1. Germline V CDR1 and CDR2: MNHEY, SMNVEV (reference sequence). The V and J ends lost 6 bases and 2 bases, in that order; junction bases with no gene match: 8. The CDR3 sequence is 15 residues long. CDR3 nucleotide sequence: TGTGCCAGCAGCTGGACAGGGACGATACAAGAGACCCAGTACTTC. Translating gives CASSWTGTIQETQYF.